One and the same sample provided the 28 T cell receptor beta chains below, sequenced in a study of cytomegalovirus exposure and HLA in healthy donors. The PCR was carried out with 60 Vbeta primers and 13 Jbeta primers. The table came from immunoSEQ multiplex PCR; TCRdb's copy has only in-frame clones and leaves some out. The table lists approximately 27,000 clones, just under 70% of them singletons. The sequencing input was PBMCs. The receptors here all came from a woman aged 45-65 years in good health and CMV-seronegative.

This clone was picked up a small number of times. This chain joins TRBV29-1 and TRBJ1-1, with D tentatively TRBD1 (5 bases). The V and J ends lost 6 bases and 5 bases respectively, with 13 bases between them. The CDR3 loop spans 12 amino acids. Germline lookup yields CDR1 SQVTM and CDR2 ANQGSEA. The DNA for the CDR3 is TGCAGCGTATTGGTTGGGGGGACTGAAGCTTTCTTT. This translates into CSVLVGGTEAFF. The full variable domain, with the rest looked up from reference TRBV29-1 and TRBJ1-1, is SAVISQKPSRDICQRGTSLTIQCQVDSQVTMMFWYRQQPGQSLTLIATANQGSEATYESGFVIDKFPISRPNLTFSTLTVSNMSPEDSSIYLCSVLVGGTEAFFGQGTRLTVV.

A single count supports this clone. The CDR3 coding sequence is TGTGCCAGCAGCTTAAGGACAGGGAACACCGGGGAGCTGTTTTTT. This encodes CASSLRTGNTGELFF. V is TRBV11-3 and J is TRBJ2-2; 7 nucleotides align to TRBD1. The CDR3 covers 15 residues. V lost 2 bases, J lost 1 base, and 1 base stayed unmatched. Germline assignment: CDR1 SGHNT and CDR2 YENEEA. Full variable domain (remainder filled in from reference TRBV11-3 and TRBJ2-2): EAGVVQSPRYKIIEKKQPVAFWCNPISGHNTLYWYLQNLGQGPELLIRYENEEAVDDSQLPKDRFSAERLKGVDSTLKIQPAELGDSAVYLCASSLRTGNTGELFFGEGSRLTVL.

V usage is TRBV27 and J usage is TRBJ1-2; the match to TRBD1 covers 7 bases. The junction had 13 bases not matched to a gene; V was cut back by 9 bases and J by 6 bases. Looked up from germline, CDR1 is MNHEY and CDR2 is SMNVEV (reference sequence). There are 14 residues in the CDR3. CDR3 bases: TGTGCCAGGGAGAAAGACAGGGATCAGAATGGCTACACCTTC. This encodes CAREKDRDQNGYTF.

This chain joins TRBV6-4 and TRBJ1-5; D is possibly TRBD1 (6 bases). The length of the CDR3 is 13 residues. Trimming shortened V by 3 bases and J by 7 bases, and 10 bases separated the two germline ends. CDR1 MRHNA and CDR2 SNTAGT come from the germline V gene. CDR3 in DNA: TGTGCCAGCAGTGATAATCAGGGGCAGCCCCAGCATTTT. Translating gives CASSDNQGQPQHF.

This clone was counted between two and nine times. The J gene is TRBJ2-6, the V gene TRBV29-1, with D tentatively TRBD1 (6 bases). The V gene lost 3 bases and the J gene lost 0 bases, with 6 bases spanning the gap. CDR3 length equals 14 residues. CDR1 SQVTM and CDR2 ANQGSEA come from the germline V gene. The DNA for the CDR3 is TGCAGCGTTGAGGACAGCTCTGGGGCCAACGTCCTGACTTTC. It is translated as CSVEDSSGANVLTF.

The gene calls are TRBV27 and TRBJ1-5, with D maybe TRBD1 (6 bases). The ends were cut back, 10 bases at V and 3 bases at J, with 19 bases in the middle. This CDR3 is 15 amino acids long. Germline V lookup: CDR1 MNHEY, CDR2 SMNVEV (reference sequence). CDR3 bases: TGTGCCACCCGTCGGGACACACTTCCCAATCAGCCCCAGCATTTT. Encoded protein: CATRRDTLPNQPQHF.

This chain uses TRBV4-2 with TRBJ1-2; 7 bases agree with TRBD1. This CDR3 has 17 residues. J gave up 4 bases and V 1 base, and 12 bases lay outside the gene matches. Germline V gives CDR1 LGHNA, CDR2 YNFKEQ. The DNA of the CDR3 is TGTGCCAGCAGCCAAGTCCCAACAGGGGTGCGGGTCTATGGCTACACCTTC. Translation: CASSQVPTGVRVYGYTF.

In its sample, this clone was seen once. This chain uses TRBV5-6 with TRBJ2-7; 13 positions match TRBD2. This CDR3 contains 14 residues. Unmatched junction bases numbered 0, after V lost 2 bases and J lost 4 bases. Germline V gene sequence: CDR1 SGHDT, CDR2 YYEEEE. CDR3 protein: CASSLLAGGYEQYF. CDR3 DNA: TGTGCCAGCAGCTTACTAGCGGGAGGGTACGAGCAGTACTTC.

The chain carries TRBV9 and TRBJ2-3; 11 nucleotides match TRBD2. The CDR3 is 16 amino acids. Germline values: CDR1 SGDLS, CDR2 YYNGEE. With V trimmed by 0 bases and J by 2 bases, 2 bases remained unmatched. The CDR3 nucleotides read TGTGCCAGCAGCGTAGCTAGCGGGGGGACCACAGATACGCAGTATTTT. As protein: CASSVASGGTTDTQYF.

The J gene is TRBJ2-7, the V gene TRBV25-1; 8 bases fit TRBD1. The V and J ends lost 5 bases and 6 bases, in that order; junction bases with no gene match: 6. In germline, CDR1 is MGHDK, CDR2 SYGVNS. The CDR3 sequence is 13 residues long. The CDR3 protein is CASSSGQASEQYF. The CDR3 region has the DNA TGTGCCAGCAGTTCGGGACAGGCAAGCGAGCAGTACTTC.

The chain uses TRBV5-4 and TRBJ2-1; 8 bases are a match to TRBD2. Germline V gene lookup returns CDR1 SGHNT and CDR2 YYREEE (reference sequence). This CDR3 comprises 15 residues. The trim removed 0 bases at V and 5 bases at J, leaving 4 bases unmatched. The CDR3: CASSLGAGGNNEQFF. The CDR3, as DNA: TGTGCCAGCAGCTTGGGGGCGGGGGGCAACAATGAGCAGTTCTTC.

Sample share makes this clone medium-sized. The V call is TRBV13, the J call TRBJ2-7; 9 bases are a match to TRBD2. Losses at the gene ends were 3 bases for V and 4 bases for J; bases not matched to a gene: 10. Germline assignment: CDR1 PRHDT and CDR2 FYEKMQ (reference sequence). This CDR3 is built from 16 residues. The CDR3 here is CASSLEAGGPAYEQYF. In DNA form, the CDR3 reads TGTGCCAGCAGCTTGGAGGCGGGGGGGCCGGCATACGAGCAGTACTTC.

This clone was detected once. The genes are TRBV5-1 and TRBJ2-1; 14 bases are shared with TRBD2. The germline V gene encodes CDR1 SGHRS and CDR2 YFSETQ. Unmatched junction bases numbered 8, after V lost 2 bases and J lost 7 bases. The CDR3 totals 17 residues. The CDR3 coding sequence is TGCGCCAGCAGCTTCGGGACTAGCGGGGGTAAGGTGAATGAGCAGTTCTTC. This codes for CASSFGTSGGKVNEQFF.

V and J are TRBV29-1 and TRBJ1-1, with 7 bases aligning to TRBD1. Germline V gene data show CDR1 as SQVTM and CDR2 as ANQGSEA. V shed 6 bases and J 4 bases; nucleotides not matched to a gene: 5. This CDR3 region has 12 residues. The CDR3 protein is CSVNRGGTEAFF. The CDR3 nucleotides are TGCAGCGTAAACAGGGGCGGCACTGAAGCTTTCTTT. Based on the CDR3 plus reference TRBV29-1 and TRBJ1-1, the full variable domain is SAVISQKPSRDICQRGTSLTIQCQVDSQVTMMFWYRQQPGQSLTLIATANQGSEATYESGFVIDKFPISRPNLTFSTLTVSNMSPEDSSIYLCSVNRGGTEAFFGQGTRLTVV.

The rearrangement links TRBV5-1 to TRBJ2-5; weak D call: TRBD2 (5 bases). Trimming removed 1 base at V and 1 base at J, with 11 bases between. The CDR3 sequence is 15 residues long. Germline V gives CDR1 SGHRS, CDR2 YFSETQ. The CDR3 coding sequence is TGCGCCAGCAGCTTGACGGGAATGGGCCAAGAGACCCAGTACTTC. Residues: CASSLTGMGQETQYF.

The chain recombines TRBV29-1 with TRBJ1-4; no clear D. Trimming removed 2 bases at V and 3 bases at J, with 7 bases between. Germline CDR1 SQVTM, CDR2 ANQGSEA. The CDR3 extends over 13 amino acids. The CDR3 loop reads CSVEPGSNEKLFF. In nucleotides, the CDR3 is TGCAGCGTTGAACCCGGGTCTAATGAAAAACTGTTTTTT.

CDR3 sequence reads: CASSLGGQGSTFF. The CDR3 DNA follows: TGTGCCAGCAGCTTAGGGGGACAGGGGTCGACTTTCTTT. The chain is built from TRBV7-2 and TRBJ1-1; 10 nucleotides match TRBD1. The V and J ends lost 1 base and 12 bases, in that order; junction bases with no gene match: 5. Germline CDR1 reads SGHTA; CDR2 reads FQGNSA. This CDR3 has 13 residues.

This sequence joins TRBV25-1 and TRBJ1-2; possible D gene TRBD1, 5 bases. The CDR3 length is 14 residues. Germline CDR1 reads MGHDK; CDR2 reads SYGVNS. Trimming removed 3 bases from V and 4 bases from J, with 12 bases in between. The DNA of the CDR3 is TGTGCCAGCAGTGAGACGGGGGAGGGCTATGGCTACACCTTC. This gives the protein CASSETGEGYGYTF.

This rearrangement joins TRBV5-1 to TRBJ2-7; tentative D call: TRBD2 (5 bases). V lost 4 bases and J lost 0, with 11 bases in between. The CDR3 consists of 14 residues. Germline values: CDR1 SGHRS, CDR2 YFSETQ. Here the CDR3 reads CASSRDDPSYEQYF. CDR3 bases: TGCGCCAGCAGCCGGGATGACCCCTCCTACGAGCAGTACTTC.

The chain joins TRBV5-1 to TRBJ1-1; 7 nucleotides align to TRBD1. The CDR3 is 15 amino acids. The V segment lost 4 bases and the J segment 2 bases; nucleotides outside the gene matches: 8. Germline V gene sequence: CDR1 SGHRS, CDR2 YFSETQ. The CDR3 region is CASSVTGVRNTEAFF. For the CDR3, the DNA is TGCGCCAGCAGCGTCACAGGGGTTCGTAACACTGAAGCTTTCTTT.

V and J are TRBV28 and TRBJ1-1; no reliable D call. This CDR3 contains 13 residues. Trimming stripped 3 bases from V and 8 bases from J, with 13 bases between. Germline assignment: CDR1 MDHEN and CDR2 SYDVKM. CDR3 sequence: CASSFYRTGEAFF. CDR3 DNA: TGTGCCAGCAGTTTCTACCGGACGGGAGAAGCTTTCTTT.

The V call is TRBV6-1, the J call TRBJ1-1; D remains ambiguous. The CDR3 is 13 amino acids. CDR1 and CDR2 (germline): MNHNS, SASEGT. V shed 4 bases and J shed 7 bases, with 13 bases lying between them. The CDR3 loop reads CASSATAGSEAFF. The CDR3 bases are TGTGCCAGCAGTGCCACCGCCGGGAGTGAAGCTTTCTTT.

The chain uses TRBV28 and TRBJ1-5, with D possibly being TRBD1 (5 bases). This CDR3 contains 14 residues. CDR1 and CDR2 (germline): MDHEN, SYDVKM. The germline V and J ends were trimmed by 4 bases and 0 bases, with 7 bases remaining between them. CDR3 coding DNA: TGTGCCAGCAGTTCAGGGCATAGCAATCAGCCCCAGCATTTT. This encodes CASSSGHSNQPQHF.

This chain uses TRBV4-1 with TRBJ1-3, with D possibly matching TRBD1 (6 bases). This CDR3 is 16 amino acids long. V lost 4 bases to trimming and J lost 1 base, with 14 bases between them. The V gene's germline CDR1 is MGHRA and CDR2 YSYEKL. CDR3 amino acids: CASSPRQDFSGNTIYF. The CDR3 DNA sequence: TGCGCCAGCAGCCCACGACAGGACTTTTCTGGAAACACCATATATTTT.

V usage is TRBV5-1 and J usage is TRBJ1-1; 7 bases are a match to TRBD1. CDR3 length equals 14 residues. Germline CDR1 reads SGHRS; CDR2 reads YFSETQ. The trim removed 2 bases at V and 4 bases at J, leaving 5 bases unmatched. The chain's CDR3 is CASSFTGAGTEAFF. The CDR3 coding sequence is TGCGCCAGCAGCTTCACAGGGGCGGGCACTGAAGCTTTCTTT.

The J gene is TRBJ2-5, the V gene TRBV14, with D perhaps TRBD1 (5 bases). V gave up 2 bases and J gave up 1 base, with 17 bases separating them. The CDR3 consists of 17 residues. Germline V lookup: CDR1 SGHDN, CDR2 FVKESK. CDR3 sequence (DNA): TGTGCCAGCAGCCAAAAAGTAGGGGAAAATCTCCAAGAGACCCAGTACTTC. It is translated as CASSQKVGENLQETQYF.

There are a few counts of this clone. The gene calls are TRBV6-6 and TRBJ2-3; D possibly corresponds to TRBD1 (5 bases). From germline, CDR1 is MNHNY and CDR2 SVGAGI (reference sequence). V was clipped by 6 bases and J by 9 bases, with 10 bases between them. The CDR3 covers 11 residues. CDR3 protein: CASRDTGTQYF. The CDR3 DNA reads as TGTGCCAGCAGAGACACAGGCACGCAGTATTTT.

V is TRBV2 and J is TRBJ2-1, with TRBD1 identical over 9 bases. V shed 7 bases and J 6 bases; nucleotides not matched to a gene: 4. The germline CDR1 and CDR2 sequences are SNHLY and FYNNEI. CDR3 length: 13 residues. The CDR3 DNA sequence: TGTGCCAGCAATGGACAGGGGATCAATGAGCAGTTCTTC. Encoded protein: CASNGQGINEQFF.